This T cell receptor (beta chain) was observed in a study of a mutant IDH1 vaccine in newly diagnosed glioma. The wider study: The treated population exhibited a male proportion of roughly 60%, a female proportion of about 38%, and a mean age of approximately 42 years. Patients got radiotherapy, temozolomide, or both beforehand, and most got both. General study findings and limits: Pseudoprogression looked unconnected to shifts in top peripheral T cell clonotypes.

Note on this clone: Its target is unknown.

Time point described: baseline, week 1 (first vaccination visit). Described treatment: pre-vaccination baseline after standard-of-care therapy. Each donor presented with a new WHO grade 3 or 4 astrocytoma that tested IDH1-mutant and showed ATRX loss. Using immunoSEQ multiplex PCR, the repertoire was profiled, and TCRdb retains in-frame clones only, with some absent. The repertoire includes 75,000 to 100,000 clones, 80% to 90% of them detected once, and 0.5% to 0.6% sits in the top ten. The germline V gene encodes CDR1 LNHNV and CDR2 YYDKDF (reference sequence). The CDR3 length is 13 residues. V was cut by 4 bases and J by 3 bases, with 9 bases left in between.

Sequenced material: PBMCs, taken from a glioma patient treated with radiotherapy, temozolomide or both. The sequence derives from a woman aged 45 to 65 with glioma. V and J are TRBV15 and TRBJ1-1; tentatively, D is TRBD1 (6 bases). Here the CDR3 reads CATSMEGDTEAFF. Here the CDR3 DNA reads TGTGCCACCAGCATGGAGGGGGACACTGAAGCTTTCTTT.